The T cell receptor beta chain described here comes from a study of blood T cell repertoires in COVID-19 (dated by TCRdb to 2020 to 2021). In the study overall: Samples covering the acute and convalescent phases of COVID-19 were provided by collaborators in the United States, Italy and Spain. The prospective study material was composed of cDNA or gDNA derived from T cells, B-cell-depleted T cells, or PBMCs. Deeply sampled blood TCRbeta repertoires from subjects exposed to, actively infected with, or recovered from COVID-19 were included in the dataset. The repertoires were made available in a free public database intended to serve as a resource for research on the immune response to SARS-CoV-2. The samples were drawn from two sources: the first 160 participants of the ongoing ImmuneRACE study, and approximately 1,300 subjects contributed by 6 global collaborators. A de-identified subject ID, COVID-19 status, age in years and sex were almost always included in the sample metadata. HLA class I and class II types, where available, came from metadata supplied by the sample provider rather than from assay-based typing.

In regard to this clone: Its antigen has not been determined. Base qualities are missing; no much larger clone stands one base away.

TCRbeta CDR3 regions were amplified from genomic DNA using the immunoSEQ Assay, a bias-controlled multiplex PCR. The original methods were these. The number of nucleated cells in each sample was estimated by amplification of reference gene primers within the assay. To quantify the absolute abundance of each unique TCRbeta CDR3 rearrangement, sequence reads were collapsed and filtered. Productive Simpson clonality was computed per sample as the square root of Simpson's diversity index over productive rearrangements. TCRdb retrieved this table from immuneACCESS and kept in-frame rearrangements only. Not all clones are present; in checked studies, unresolved V genes account for under half, and no reason is known for the remainder. That table supplies the V and J calls and clone size; D and trimming were determined from the DNA. Within this sample are under 130,000 clones, with 84% of them counted one time only. 12% of the sample belongs to the ten largest clones.

Collaborating institutions collected whole blood in K2EDTA tubes following their own protocols. For TCRbeta analysis, collaborators shipped samples as frozen whole blood, isolated PBMCs, or DNA extracted from either of those sample types. The CDR3 spans 12 residues, from the cysteine through the phenylalanine. Of the read, only the CDR3 DNA is kept; its 36 bases are in frame from base 1. V was cut back by 1 base and J by 11 bases, leaving a gap of 6 bases between them. Sequences LGHDT (CDR1) and YNNKEL (CDR2) are obtained from the germline V gene (reference sequence). What the work shows at the level of the full study, not this receptor alone: The amount of clinical and demographic metadata varied by source and participant and was provided uncurated.

The TCR was taken from a human donor in a cohort sampled during active COVID-19. Sequencing used peripheral blood. This chain joins TRBV3-1 (or the pseudogene TRBV3-2) to TRBJ1-6, and the D gene may be TRBD1, 5 bases matching. The sequenced DNA: TGTGCCAGCAGCCAAGGACAGCCACCCCTCCACTTT. This yields the protein CASSQGQPPLHF.